This T cell receptor beta chain was observed in a study of blood T cell repertoires in COVID-19. Whole-study context: Samples representing acute and convalescent COVID-19 were sourced from the United States, Italy and Spain. T cells, B-cell-depleted T cells, or PBMCs provided the cDNA or gDNA that served as material.

CDR1 is SGHRS and CDR2 is YFSETQ in the germline V gene. J lost 5 bases, V lost 4 bases, and 8 bases had no gene match. CDR3 length: 15 amino acids. Original analysis: Researchers report that nucleated cell counts were estimated from reference gene primer amplification. Some clones are missing from TCRdb's copy, which holds only in-frame ones; the method was immunoSEQ multiplex PCR. V and J calls and clone size are copied from that table; D and trimming were computed from the DNA. The data show 61,000 or so clones, roughly 90% seen once. The source is a woman aged 45-65 years with active or convalescent COVID-19. The chain recombines TRBV5-1 with TRBJ2-5, with 10 nucleotides matching TRBD1. What was sequenced was peripheral blood. CDR3 DNA sequence: TGCGCCAGCAGCGGCGGGACAGGGGAGGTGGAGACCCAGTACTTC. Translating gives CASSGGTGEVETQYF.